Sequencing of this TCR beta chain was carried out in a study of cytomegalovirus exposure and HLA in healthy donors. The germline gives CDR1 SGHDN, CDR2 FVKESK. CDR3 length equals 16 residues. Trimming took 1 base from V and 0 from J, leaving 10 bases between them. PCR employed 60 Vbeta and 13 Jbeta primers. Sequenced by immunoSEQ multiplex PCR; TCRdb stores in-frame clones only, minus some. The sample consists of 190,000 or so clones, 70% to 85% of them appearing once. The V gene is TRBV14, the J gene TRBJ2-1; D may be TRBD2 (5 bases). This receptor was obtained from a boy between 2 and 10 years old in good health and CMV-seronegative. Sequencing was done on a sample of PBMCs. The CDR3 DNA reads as TGTGCCAGCAGCCAAGTCCGGACTGGCTCCTACAATGAGCAGTTCTTC. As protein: CASSQVRTGSYNEQFF.